The 11 T cell receptor beta chains given below trace back to one sample, sequenced in a study of control samples from healthy donors and cancer patients. Produced via immunoSEQ multiplex PCR; TCRdb's table is partial and in-frame only. Found here are roughly 180,000 clones, around 94% of them singletons; the top ten hold approximately 1.5%. Sequences were obtained from blood. These TCRs come from a woman between 18 and 29 years old in good health.

The gene calls are TRBV5-8 and TRBJ1-2, with 7 bases matching TRBD1. The V gene's germline CDR1 is SGHTS and CDR2 YDEGEE. Germline trimming cut 3 bases from V and 8 bases from J; bases unmatched to any gene: 10. This CDR3 comprises 14 residues. CDR3 DNA sequence: TGTGCCAGCAGCTCGCGGACAGGACCGGGCGGCTACACCTTC. This codes for CASSSRTGPGGYTF.

CDR3: CASSSGGYSGNTIYF. The CDR3 coding sequence is TGTGCCAGCAGTTCTGGGGGATACTCTGGAAACACCATATATTTT. The chain has TRBV28 and TRBJ1-3, with D maybe TRBD1 (5 bases). Germline V gene lookup returns CDR1 MDHEN and CDR2 SYDVKM. V was cut by 4 bases and J by 0 bases, with 10 bases left in between. The CDR3 consists of 15 residues.

This clone showed up just once. The chain combines TRBV6-2 or TRBV6-3 with TRBJ1-5; 8 positions match TRBD1. Losses at the gene ends were 6 bases for V and 2 bases for J; bases not matched to a gene: 9. Germline CDR1 is MNHEY and CDR2 is SVGEGT. This CDR3 is 16 amino acids long. The CDR3 loop is CASSKAGQGGNQPQHF. CDR3 DNA sequence: TGTGCCAGCAGCAAAGCCGGACAGGGTGGCAATCAGCCCCAGCATTTT.

V usage is TRBV6-5 and J usage is TRBJ1-1; 7 nucleotides line up with TRBD1. The V gene's germline CDR1 is MNHEY and CDR2 SVGAGI. The CDR3 spans 15 residues. J lost 1 base, V lost 1 base, and 3 bases had no gene match. This CDR3 is CASSYWGQSNTEAFF. CDR3 coding DNA: TGTGCCAGCAGTTACTGGGGACAGTCGAACACTGAAGCTTTCTTT.

This chain joins TRBV6-5 and TRBJ2-2, with TRBD2 as a possible D gene (6 bases). CDR1 is MNHEY, CDR2 SVGAGI, per germline. The CDR3 has 14 residues. Trimming shortened V by 7 bases and J by 0 bases, and 9 bases separated the two germline ends. DNA for the CDR3: TGTGCCAGCATCCAGCGGGCGAACACCGGGGAGCTGTTTTTT. This sequence encodes CASIQRANTGELFF.

The J gene is TRBJ2-1, the V gene TRBV18; D is perhaps TRBD2 (8 bases). Trimming took 3 bases from V and 9 from J, leaving 24 bases between them. Germline assignment: CDR1 KGHSH and CDR2 LQKENI. There are 17 residues in the CDR3. CDR3 DNA sequence: TGTGCCAGCTCACCCCCAGGGGGAGCGGGAGAAAAAAGTGAGCAGTTCTTC. Protein: CASSPPGGAGEKSEQFF.

The chain links TRBV5-1 to TRBJ2-2, with D perhaps matching TRBD1 (5 bases). This CDR3 comprises 16 residues. Germline CDR1 is SGHRS and CDR2 is YFSETQ. The germline V and J ends were trimmed by 1 base and 6 bases, with 16 bases remaining between them. CDR3 residues: CASSLRGQGRPGELFF. The CDR3 bases are TGCGCCAGCAGCTTGAGGGGTCAGGGAAGGCCCGGGGAGCTGTTTTTT.

The J gene is TRBJ1-2, the V gene TRBV6-5; D not certain. The CDR3 length is 15 residues. The V end lost 8 bases, the J end lost 3 bases, and 19 bases lay between the germline ends. Germline V gene lookup returns CDR1 MNHEY and CDR2 SVGAGI. CDR3 region: CASSKNYGVDYGYTF. CDR3 nucleotide sequence: TGTGCCAGCTCAAAAAATTATGGGGTGGACTATGGCTACACCTTC.

The chain employs TRBV3-1 (or the pseudogene TRBV3-2) and TRBJ2-1; D unclear. CDR1 and CDR2 (germline): LGHDT, YNNKEL (reference sequence). This CDR3 has 14 amino acids. Between the trimmed V and J ends, which lost 1 base and 5 bases, there was a span of 9 bases. The CDR3 loop reads CASSQVDSNNEQFF. The DNA of the CDR3 is TGTGCCAGCAGCCAAGTTGATAGCAACAATGAGCAGTTCTTC.

On this clone itself: The same CDR3 can be traced to other DNA sequences in this sample. The genes are TRBV4-1 and TRBJ1-1; unclear D gene. The CDR3 spans 14 residues. Germline loops: CDR1 MGHRA, CDR2 YSYEKL. The ends were cut back, 1 base at V and 2 bases at J, with 8 bases in the middle. CDR3 in amino acids: CASSQVWGNTEAFF. In nucleotides, the CDR3 is TGCGCCAGCAGCCAAGTATGGGGTAACACTGAAGCTTTCTTT.

V gene TRBV7-9 combines with J gene TRBJ1-6; 7 bases line up with TRBD1. This CDR3 comprises 15 residues. Germline lookup yields CDR1 SEHNR and CDR2 FQNEAQ (reference sequence). The junction had 5 bases not matched to a gene; V was cut back by 4 bases and J by 5 bases. CDR3: CASSYRQGNNSPLHF. CDR3 DNA sequence: TGTGCCAGCAGCTACCGACAGGGCAATAATTCACCCCTCCACTTT.